This T cell receptor beta chain was profiled in a study of blood T cell repertoires in COVID-19. On the study more broadly: The United States, Italy and Spain were the sources of the acute and convalescent COVID-19 samples. Sources were T cells, B-cell-depleted T cells, or PBMCs; the material itself was cDNA or gDNA.

Authors' methods: Estimates of nucleated cell counts were drawn from the amplification of reference gene primers. Sequencing used immunoSEQ multiplex PCR; TCRdb keeps in-frame clones, though not all of them. V and J calls and clone size are those listed in that table; D and trimming were worked out from the DNA. The sample lists under 100,000 clones, around 80% occurring once. The origin of this receptor is a man in his 60s with acute or convalescent COVID-19. Sequenced material: peripheral blood.

The CDR3 region has the DNA TGTGCCAGCAGCAGGGACACGGCGAGCGAGCAGTACTTC. Protein: CASSRDTASEQYF. V and J are TRBV12-3 or TRBV12-4 and TRBJ2-7; D is possibly TRBD1 (6 bases). The CDR3 is made up of 13 amino acids. V lost 6 bases to trimming and J lost 6 bases, with 15 bases between them.